The rows below give T cell receptor beta chains drawn from one sample of a study of blood T cells in healthy people across ages. MiXCR, run by TCRdb on the 5' RACE reads, gives a single entry per CDR3 protein. The sample has 980,000 or so distinct CDR3 sequences; around 48% are singletons. The sequenced sample was blood. These receptors came from a man aged 30-40 years in good health. Both conserved end residues are part of each CDR3. The order of the fields is clone size, V gene, J gene, D gene, CDR3 protein, CDR3 DNA. D genes are given only for firm matches. Only part of the rows carry a size: once, few, many, or a class if the clone is expanded.

>few|TRBV5-1|TRBJ1-2|-
CASSLGGDLNGYTF
TGCGCCAGCAGCTTGGGGGGAGACCTTAATGGCTACACCTTC
>few|TRBV20-1|TRBJ2-3|-
CSASWARGTDTQYF
TGCAGTGCTAGCTGGGCCCGGGGCACAGATACGCAGTATTTT
>-|TRBV5-1|TRBJ2-3|-
CASRKGGARDTQYF
TGCGCCAGCAGAAAGGGCGGGGCCCGAGATACGCAGTATTTT
>-|TRBV7-9|TRBJ2-7|TRBD1
CASSLAGTAYYEQYF
TGTGCCAGCAGCTTAGCCGGGACAGCCTACTACGAGCAGTACTTC
>-|TRBV7-2|TRBJ1-2|-
CASSLWTGTRYGYTF
TGTGCCAGCAGCTTGTGGACCGGGACGCGGTATGGCTACACCTTC
>-|TRBV5-1|TRBJ2-1|TRBD1
CTSSLSIRGQYNDQFF
TGCACCAGCAGCTTGTCCATCAGGGGGCAGTACAATGACCAGTTCTTC
>-|TRBV4-2|TRBJ2-1|TRBD1
CASSQDGTAYNEQFF
TGTGCCAGCAGCCAAGATGGGACAGCGTACAATGAGCAGTTCTTC
>-|TRBV20-1|TRBJ2-1|-
CSARDLAGSSYEQFF
TGCAGTGCTAGAGATTTAGCCGGTAGCTCCTACGAGCAGTTCTTC
>few|TRBV27|TRBJ1-1|-
CATQRGGTEAFF
TGTGCCACCCAGAGAGGGGGCACTGAAGCTTTCTTT
>-|TRBV7-2|TRBJ2-7|-
CASSLSAGSLNEQYF
TGTGCCAGCAGCTTATCGGCGGGCTCGTTGAATGAGCAGTACTTC
>-|TRBV14|TRBJ2-7|-
CASSDGRTSTVPYEQYF
TGTGCCAGCAGCGACGGACGGACCAGTACCGTTCCCTACGAGCAGTACTTC
>few|TRBV9|TRBJ2-7|-
CASSPSPGPNDEQYF
TGTGCCAGCAGCCCGTCACCGGGACCTAACGACGAGCAGTACTTC
>many|TRBV12-3/TRBV12-4|TRBJ1-4|-
CASSLGEKLFF
TGTGCCAGCAGCTTAGGTGAAAAACTGTTTTTT
>-|TRBV7-3|TRBJ2-3|TRBD2
CASSLIGGGTDTQYF
TGTGCCAGCAGCCTAATCGGGGGGGGCACAGATACGCAGTATTTT
>few|TRBV20-1|TRBJ2-7|-
CSASRQGSYEQYF
TGCAGTGCTAGTAGGCAGGGTTCCTACGAGCAGTACTTC
>-|TRBV4-3|TRBJ1-5|-
CASSQDRGSQPQHF
TGCGCCAGCAGCCAAGACCGGGGGAGTCAGCCCCAGCATTTT
>-|TRBV6-6|TRBJ1-5|-
CASRRDGISNQPQHF
TGTGCCAGCAGGAGGGACGGTATAAGCAATCAGCCCCAGCATTTT
>-|TRBV6-2/TRBV6-3|TRBJ2-5|-
CASSYRRGEETQYF
TGTGCCAGCAGTTACAGGCGGGGAGAAGAGACCCAGTACTTC
>-|TRBV5-1|TRBJ2-3|-
CAGSSAGRGGLDTQYF
TGCGCCGGCAGCTCCGCAGGACGTGGCGGTTTGGATACGCAGTATTTT
>-|TRBV3-1|TRBJ2-7|TRBD2
CASSHAGGPYEQYF
TGTGCCAGCAGCCATGCGGGGGGGCCCTACGAGCAGTACTTC
>-|TRBV6-5|TRBJ1-1|-
CASSYSQIMNTEAFF
TGTGCCAGCAGTTACTCCCAGATTATGAACACTGAAGCTTTCTTT
>-|TRBV5-4|TRBJ2-5|TRBD1
CASGFDRVETQYF
TGTGCCAGCGGTTTTGACAGGGTGGAGACCCAGTACTTC
>-|TRBV2|TRBJ2-7|TRBD2
CASSESISGGGPYEQYF
TGTGCCAGCAGTGAGAGTATTAGCGGGGGGGGTCCCTACGAGCAGTACTTC
>-|TRBV11-2|TRBJ2-7|TRBD1
CASSPAGTAIYEQYF
TGTGCCAGCAGCCCAGCCGGGACAGCAATCTACGAGCAGTACTTC
>-|TRBV6-1|TRBJ1-5|-
CASSERTLGPQHF
TGTGCCAGCAGTGAGAGGACCCTGGGGCCCCAGCATTTT
>few|TRBV6-5|TRBJ2-3|-
CASSYVQAGGTDTQYF
TGTGCCAGCAGTTACGTTCAGGCAGGGGGCACAGATACGCAGTATTTT
>once|TRBV21-1|TRBJ1-5|-
CASSKGPRGRQPQHF
TGTGCCAGCAGCAAAGGCCCCCGGGGACGTCAGCCCCAGCATTTT
>few|TRBV7-2|TRBJ1-2|TRBD1
CASSSDRGVYGYTF
TGTGCCAGCAGCTCCGACAGGGGTGTCTATGGCTACACCTTC
>-|TRBV9|TRBJ2-1|TRBD2
CASSIGTSGALPYNEQFF
TGTGCCAGCAGCATCGGGACTAGCGGGGCCCTTCCCTACAATGAGCAGTTCTTC
>few|TRBV20-1|TRBJ1-5|TRBD1
CSVSQGNNQPQHF
TGCAGTGTTTCACAGGGGAACAATCAGCCCCAGCATTTT
>-|TRBV7-9|TRBJ2-2|TRBD1
CASMRTGNTGELFF
TGTGCCAGCATGCGGACAGGGAACACCGGGGAGCTGTTTTTT
>once|TRBV10-3|TRBJ2-7|-
CAISPHGNYEQYF
TGTGCCATCAGCCCCCACGGGAACTACGAGCAGTACTTC
>-|TRBV2|TRBJ1-5|-
CASSDRTGNQPQHF
TGTGCCAGCAGTGATAGGACCGGCAATCAGCCCCAGCATTTT
>few|TRBV7-9|TRBJ1-2|TRBD1
CASSYLTGGEDYGYTF
TGTGCCAGCAGCTACCTTACAGGGGGCGAGGACTATGGCTACACCTTC
>-|TRBV12-3/TRBV12-4|TRBJ2-7|-
CASSREMAQGSYEQYF
TGTGCCAGCAGCCGGGAGATGGCACAGGGTTCCTACGAGCAGTACTTC
>-|TRBV18|TRBJ1-1|-
CASSPSGPTDTEAFF
TGTGCCAGCTCACCATCTGGACCGACCGACACTGAAGCTTTCTTT
>few|TRBV12-3/TRBV12-4|TRBJ1-4|-
CASSFSQDRDEKLFF
TGTGCCAGCAGTTTCAGTCAGGATAGGGATGAAAAACTGTTTTTT
>-|TRBV3-1|TRBJ2-7|TRBD2
CASSQVSSGVSYEQYF
TGTGCCAGCAGCCAAGTGTCTAGCGGGGTCTCCTACGAGCAGTACTTC
>-|TRBV12-3/TRBV12-4|TRBJ2-3|-
CASSSAGRAIQRTDTQYF
TGTGCCAGCAGTTCAGCGGGCCGGGCCATACAACGCACAGATACGCAGTATTTT
>-|TRBV29-1|TRBJ2-1|TRBD2
CSVEDGASGGDNEQFF
TGCAGCGTTGAAGACGGAGCTAGCGGGGGGGACAATGAGCAGTTCTTC
>-|TRBV18|TRBJ2-1|-
CASSPQISSYNEQFF
TGTGCCAGCTCACCACAGATTAGCTCCTACAATGAGCAGTTCTTC
>-|TRBV18|TRBJ1-4|-
CASSPRPGRDEKLFF
TGTGCCAGCTCACCGCGGCCCGGTCGGGATGAAAAACTGTTTTTT
>-|TRBV27|TRBJ1-1|-
CASSVAGTANEAFF
TGCGCCAGCAGTGTGGCCGGGACGGCGAATGAAGCTTTCTTT
>-|TRBV6-5|TRBJ1-1|-
CASTIRARNTEAFF
TGTGCCAGCACCATCAGGGCTCGGAACACTGAAGCTTTCTTT
>-|TRBV7-9|TRBJ2-5|-
CASSNGRTQETQYF
TGTGCCAGCAGCAACGGACGGACTCAAGAGACCCAGTACTTC
>-|TRBV28|TRBJ2-1|TRBD2
CASTIAGAEFF
TGTGCCAGCACTATAGCGGGGGCAGAGTTCTTC
>-|TRBV25-1|TRBJ2-1|-
CAGRRGDAYNEQFF
TGTGCCGGCAGGAGGGGGGATGCCTACAATGAGCAGTTCTTC
>-|TRBV7-9|TRBJ2-7|TRBD1
CASSSRQGMYHEQYF
TGTGCCAGCAGCTCCCGACAGGGAATGTACCACGAGCAGTACTTC
>-|TRBV7-2|TRBJ2-1|TRBD2
CASSSSGVIYNEQFF
TGTGCCAGCAGCTCCAGCGGGGTCATCTACAATGAGCAGTTCTTC
>-|TRBV7-2|TRBJ1-2|TRBD1
CASSLVRTGLDGYTF
TGTGCCAGCAGCTTAGTCCGGACAGGGCTCGATGGCTACACCTTC
>once|TRBV20-1|TRBJ2-5|-
CSRPGSTYQETQYF
TGCAGTCGTCCCGGTAGCACCTACCAAGAGACCCAGTACTTC
>-|TRBV29-1|TRBJ2-7|TRBD1
CSAWTGQGEQYF
TGCAGCGCATGGACAGGGCAAGGCGAGCAGTACTTC
>-|TRBV11-2|TRBJ2-1|TRBD1
CASSLSRDRVFF
TGTGCCAGCAGCTTAAGTCGGGACAGGGTGTTCTTC
>once|TRBV20-1|TRBJ2-7|-
CSAPTDSYEQYF
TGCAGTGCTCCGACAGATTCCTACGAGCAGTACTTC
>few|TRBV29-1|TRBJ2-2|TRBD1
CSVITGGSNTGELFF
TGCAGCGTTATTACAGGGGGCTCGAACACCGGGGAGCTGTTTTTT